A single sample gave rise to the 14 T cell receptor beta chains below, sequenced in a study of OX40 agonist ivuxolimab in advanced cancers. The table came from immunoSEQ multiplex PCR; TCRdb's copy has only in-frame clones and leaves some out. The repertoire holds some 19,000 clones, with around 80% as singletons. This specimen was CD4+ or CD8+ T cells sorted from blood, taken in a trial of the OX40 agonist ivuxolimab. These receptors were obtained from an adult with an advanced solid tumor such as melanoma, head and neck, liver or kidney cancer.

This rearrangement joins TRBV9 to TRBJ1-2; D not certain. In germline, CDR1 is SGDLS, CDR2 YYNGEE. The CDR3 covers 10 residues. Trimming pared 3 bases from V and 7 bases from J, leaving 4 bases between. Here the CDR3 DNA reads TGTGCCAGCAGCGGGGCTGGCTACACCTTC. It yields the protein CASSGAGYTF.

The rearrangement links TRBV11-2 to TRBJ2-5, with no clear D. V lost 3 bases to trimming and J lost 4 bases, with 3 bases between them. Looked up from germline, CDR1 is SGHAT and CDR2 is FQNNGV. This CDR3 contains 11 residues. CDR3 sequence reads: CASSFSETQYF. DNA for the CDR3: TGTGCCAGCAGCTTTTCAGAGACCCAGTACTTC.

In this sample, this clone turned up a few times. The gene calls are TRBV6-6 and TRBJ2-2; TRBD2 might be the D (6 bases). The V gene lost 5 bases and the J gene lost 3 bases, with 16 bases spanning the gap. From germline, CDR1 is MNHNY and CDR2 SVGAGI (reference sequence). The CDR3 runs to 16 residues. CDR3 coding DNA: TGTGCCAGCAGTCCCCTTGGGGGGAGAGACACCGGGGAGCTGTTTTTT. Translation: CASSPLGGRDTGELFF.

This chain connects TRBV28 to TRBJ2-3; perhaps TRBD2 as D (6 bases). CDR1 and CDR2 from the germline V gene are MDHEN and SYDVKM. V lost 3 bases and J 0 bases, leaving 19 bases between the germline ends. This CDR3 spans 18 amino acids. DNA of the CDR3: TGTGCCAGCAGTTTTCTGGGTAAATTAGCGGTTAGCACAGATACGCAGTATTTT. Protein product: CASSFLGKLAVSTDTQYF.

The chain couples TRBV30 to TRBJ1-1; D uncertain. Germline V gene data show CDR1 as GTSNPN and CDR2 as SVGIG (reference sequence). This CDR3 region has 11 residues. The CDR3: CAYSWESEAFF. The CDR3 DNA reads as TGTGCGTATAGCTGGGAGTCTGAAGCTTTCTTT.

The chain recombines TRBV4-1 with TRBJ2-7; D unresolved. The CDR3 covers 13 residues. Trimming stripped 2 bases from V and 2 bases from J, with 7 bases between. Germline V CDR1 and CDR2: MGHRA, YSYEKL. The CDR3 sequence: CASSQRAAYEQYF. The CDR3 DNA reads TGCGCCAGCAGCCAAAGGGCAGCCTACGAGCAGTACTTC.

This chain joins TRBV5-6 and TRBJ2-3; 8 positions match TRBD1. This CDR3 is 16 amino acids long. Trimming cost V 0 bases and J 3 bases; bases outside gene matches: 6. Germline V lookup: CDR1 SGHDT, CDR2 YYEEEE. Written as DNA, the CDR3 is TGTGCCAGCAGCTTGGAAGGCAGGGGGCGAACAGATACGCAGTATTTT. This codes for CASSLEGRGRTDTQYF.

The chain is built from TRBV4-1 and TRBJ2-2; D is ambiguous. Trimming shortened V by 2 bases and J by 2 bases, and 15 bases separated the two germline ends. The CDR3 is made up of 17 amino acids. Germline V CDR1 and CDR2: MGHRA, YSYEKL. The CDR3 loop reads CASSQINAHTNTGELFF. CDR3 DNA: TGCGCCAGCAGCCAAATAAATGCACATACAAACACCGGGGAGCTGTTTTTT.

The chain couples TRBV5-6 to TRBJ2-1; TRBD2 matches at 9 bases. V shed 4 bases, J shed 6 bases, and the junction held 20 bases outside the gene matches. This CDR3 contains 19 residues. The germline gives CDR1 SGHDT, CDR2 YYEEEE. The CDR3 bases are TGTGCCAGCAGCCCAATCTCGGGGAGCGGGGGGCCCCAGCGCAATGAGCAGTTCTTC. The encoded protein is CASSPISGSGGPQRNEQFF.

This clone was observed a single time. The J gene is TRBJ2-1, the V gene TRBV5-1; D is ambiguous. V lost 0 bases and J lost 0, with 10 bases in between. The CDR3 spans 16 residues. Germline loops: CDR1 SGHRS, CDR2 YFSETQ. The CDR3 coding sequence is TGCGCCAGCAGCTTGGGGCAGGAGTTCTCCTACAATGAGCAGTTCTTC. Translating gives CASSLGQEFSYNEQFF.

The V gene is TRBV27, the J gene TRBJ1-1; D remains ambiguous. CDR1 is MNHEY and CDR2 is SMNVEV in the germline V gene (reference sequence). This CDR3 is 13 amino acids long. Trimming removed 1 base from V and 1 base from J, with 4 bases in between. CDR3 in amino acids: CASSLYRNTEAFF. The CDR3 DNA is TGTGCCAGCAGTTTATACCGGAACACTGAAGCTTTCTTT.

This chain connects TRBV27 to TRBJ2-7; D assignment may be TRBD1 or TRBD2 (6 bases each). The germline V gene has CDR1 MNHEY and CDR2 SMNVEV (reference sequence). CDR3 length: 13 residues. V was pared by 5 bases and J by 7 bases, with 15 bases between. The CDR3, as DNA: TGTGCCAGCAGTCATAGGGGGGTAGGTGAGCAGTACTTC. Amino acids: CASSHRGVGEQYF.

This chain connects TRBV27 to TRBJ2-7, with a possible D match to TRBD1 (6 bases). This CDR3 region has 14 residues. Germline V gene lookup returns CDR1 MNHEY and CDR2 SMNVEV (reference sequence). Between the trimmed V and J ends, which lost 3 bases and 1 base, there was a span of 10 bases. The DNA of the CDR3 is TGTGCCAGCAGTTTTACAGGGCCTTCCTACGAGCAGTACTTC. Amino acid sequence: CASSFTGPSYEQYF.

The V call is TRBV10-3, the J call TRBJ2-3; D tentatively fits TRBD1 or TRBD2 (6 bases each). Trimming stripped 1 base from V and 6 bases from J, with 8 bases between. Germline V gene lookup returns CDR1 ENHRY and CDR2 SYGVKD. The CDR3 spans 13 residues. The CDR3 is CAISELGGDTQYF. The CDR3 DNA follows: TGTGCCATCAGTGAGTTAGGGGGGGATACGCAGTATTTT.